A selection of T cell receptor beta chains follows, all from one sample in a study of T cells after yellow fever vaccination. TCRdb re-analysed the 5' RACE reads in MiXCR, keeping a single row per CDR3 protein. The repertoire includes some 600,000 distinct CDR3 sequences, about 12% of them detected once, and under 15% sits in the top ten. The sequencing here drew on PBMCs, taken on the day of the yellow fever booster vaccination. The receptors derive from a man under 40 who received the YFV17D yellow fever vaccine. Each CDR3 is given with its conserved first and last residue. Each record gives: clone size, V gene, D gene, J gene, CDR3 protein, CDR3 DNA. D genes are given only for firm matches. Clone size is shown for a subset of rows, as once, few, many or a class of expanded clone.

many	TRBV6-2/TRBV6-3	TRBD2	TRBJ2-7	CASSYRTSGKELYEQYF	TGTGCCAGCAGTTACCGCACTAGCGGGAAAGAACTCTACGAGCAGTACTTC
-	TRBV19	TRBD2	TRBJ2-1	CASSIGLAGGFYNEQFF	TGTGCCAGTAGTATCGGACTAGCGGGAGGATTTTACAATGAGCAGTTCTTC
-	TRBV5-1	-	TRBJ2-2	CASSAGPTAANTGELFF	TGCGCCAGCAGCGCCGGCCCAACGGCGGCGAACACCGGGGAGCTGTTTTTT
-	TRBV5-1	-	TRBJ2-7	CASSPYKLSGSYEQYF	TGCGCCAGCAGCCCATATAAGCTGTCCGGCTCCTACGAGCAGTACTTC
few	TRBV18	-	TRBJ2-7	CASSQPGTLYF	TGTGCCAGCTCACAGCCCGGGACTTTGTACTTC
few	TRBV15	-	TRBJ1-5	CATGYSNQPQHF	TGTGCCACCGGCTATAGCAATCAGCCCCAGCATTTT
few	TRBV20-1	-	TRBJ2-1	CSARWQVVRDEQFF	TGCAGTGCTAGATGGCAGGTAGTGCGGGATGAGCAGTTCTTC
-	TRBV6-1	TRBD2	TRBJ2-7	CASKGTGTSGEQYF	TGTGCCAGCAAGGGGACCGGGACTAGTGGCGAGCAGTACTTC
few	TRBV7-9	TRBD1	TRBJ1-6	CASSLGDSNNSPLHF	TGTGCCAGCAGCTTAGGGGACAGTAATAATTCACCCCTCCACTTT
-	TRBV6-1	TRBD2	TRBJ2-3	CASTRGSLFGDTQYF	TGTGCCAGCACTCGCGGGAGCCTCTTTGGAGATACGCAGTATTTT
few	TRBV29-1	-	TRBJ2-6	CSVRGRDLSSGANVLTF	TGCAGCGTCAGGGGTCGGGACCTTAGCTCTGGGGCCAACGTCCTGACTTTC
few	TRBV24-1	-	TRBJ2-3	CATSRGGSTDTQYF	TGTGCCACCAGCAGGGGAGGGAGCACAGATACGCAGTATTTT
-	TRBV7-8	TRBD2	TRBJ2-7	CASSISGGPAYEQYF	TGTGCCAGCAGCATCTCGGGAGGGCCAGCGTATGAGCAGTACTTC
few	TRBV30	-	TRBJ2-3	CAWSKLVTDTQYF	TGTGCCTGGAGCAAACTAGTAACAGATACGCAGTATTTT
few	TRBV5-1	TRBD1	TRBJ2-5	CASSLAGDRAQETQYF	TGCGCCAGCAGCTTGGCCGGAGACAGGGCCCAAGAGACCCAGTACTTC
few	TRBV6-5	TRBD2	TRBJ2-7	CASSSCIRTSDCEQYF	TGTGCCAGCAGTTCCTGCATACGGACTAGCGATTGCGAGCAGTACTTC
many	TRBV5-1	TRBD1	TRBJ2-7	CASSSGQGSYEQYF	TGTGCCAGCAGTTCGGGACAGGGGTCCTACGAGCAGTACTTC